This T cell receptor (beta chain) was identified during a study of tumor-infiltrating lymphocytes in primary liver carcinoma (dated by TCRdb to about 2017). Describing the broader study: Surgical resection was performed in China between November 2015 and 2016 on roughly 5 patients with histopathologically diagnosed primary liver carcinoma. The five patients, three men and two women aged 30 to 69 years, had hepatocellular carcinoma (four) or combined HCC and intrahepatic cholangiocarcinoma (one). The five patients had tumors staged T1-T3 N0M0, with maximum diameters ranging from about 4 to 10 cm. Each sample produced roughly 3.65 to 7.5 million productive TCRbeta reads, and read depth showed no significant difference between tissue types. TCRbeta repertoire sequencing, expression microarrays and whole-exome sequencing were combined in the study across five regions of each liver tumor, with adjacent normal tissue and blood also included. A total of some 35 specimens from 5 patients went through TCRbeta repertoire sequencing, namely 25 tumor regions, 5 adjacent noncancerous liver tissues and 5 peripheral blood samples. Repertoires from technical replicates were highly reproducible, with mean shared-clone rates approximately 0.92 and correlation coefficients above 0.98.

Blood RNA was extracted from unsorted whole blood using TRIzol reagent, and germline DNA was obtained with the DNeasy Blood & Tissue kit. Chronic HBV infection was present in the patients, and the patients were treatment-naive at sampling. Before surgery, around 4.2 milliliters of peripheral blood were collected into K2EDTA tubes. CDR1 and CDR2 are read off the germline V gene as MGHRA and YSYEKL. A distance of 14 bases separates the germline ends of V and J, which lose 2 bases and 3 bases respectively. The CDR3 sequence holds 16 residues, the cysteine and phenylalanine included. The only DNA kept is the CDR3, 48 bases in frame from the first base. A constant-region primer and ProtoScript II reverse transcriptase were used to reverse-transcribe TCRbeta-specific cDNA from roughly 0.5 ug total RNA. Three nested multiplex PCR rounds, following a slightly modified ARM-PCR procedure, were used to build the TCRbeta libraries. The first two PCR rounds used multiplex TRBV1-TRBV30 forward primers with a Cbeta reverse primer, each for 10 to 11 cycles. Sample barcodes and Illumina adapters were attached in a final 25-cycle PCR using Deep VentR polymerase. Before sequencing, amplicons of 200-500 bp were gel-purified using a QIAquick gel extraction kit. An Illumina HiSeq 2500 was used to sequence the TCRbeta amplicons, generating 250-bp paired-end reads. The study's own analysis went as follows. To recover full CDR3 sequences, reads were quality-trimmed using Trimmomatic v0.33 and paired reads were then merged using FLASH v1.2.11. V, D and J germline segments were assigned to the rearranged TCRbeta sequences using MiGEC v1.2.1b. Clonotype statistics, along with Shannon-Wiener diversity indices, were calculated using VDJtools v1.0.0. Except for diversity analysis, only the 250 most abundant clonotypes of each sample were used in subsequent analyses to reduce sampling bias. TCRdb applied fastp at Q25 and MiXCR to the public reads, then kept only in-frame beta chains. Rows matching on CDR3 protein sequence are summarized as one entry with the most common DNA and genes. For this entry, the V and J calls and clone size follow TCRdb and not the study's own pipeline. For this sample the table gives fewer than 250,000 distinct CDR3 sequences, of which less than 65% were detected only once. The ten largest clonotypes hold approximately 7% of the sample.

This clonotype was seen a single time. Its binding antigen is unknown. This may arise from a read error, as a much more abundant clone is one base away. Overall results and qualifications from the work: Repertoire overlap was found to be higher between tumor regions (mean around 35%) than between tumor-adjacent (roughly 17%) or tumor-blood (about 15%) pairs, consistent with antigen-driven expansion. Only five patients were included in the study, and the authors note that the findings should be validated in a larger study. Compared with blood, tumors had a significantly larger share of the repertoire taken up by the top 250 clones (p = 0.039). Because the samples were bulk and unsorted, CD4+ and CD8+ T cell repertoires could not be compared. Only the TCR beta chain was sequenced, so true repertoire diversity is likely underestimated because unpaired alpha chains were not captured.

Here the chain combines TRBV4-1 and TRBJ2-1; no D segment can be confidently identified. The sequence came from a woman aged 55-70 years with primary liver carcinoma and hepatitis B virus infection. Sequenced material: peripheral blood. The CDR3: CASSQPTGVIYNEQFF. The nucleotide sequence reads as follows: TGCGCCAGCAGCCAACCCACGGGTGTGATCTACAATGAGCAGTTCTTC.